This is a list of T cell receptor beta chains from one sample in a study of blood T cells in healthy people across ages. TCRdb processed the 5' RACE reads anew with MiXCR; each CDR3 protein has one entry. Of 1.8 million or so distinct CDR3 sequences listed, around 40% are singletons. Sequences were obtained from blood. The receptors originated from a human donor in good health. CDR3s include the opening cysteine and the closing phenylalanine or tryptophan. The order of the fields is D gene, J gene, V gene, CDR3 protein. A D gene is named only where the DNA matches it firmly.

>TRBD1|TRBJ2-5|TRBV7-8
CASSPMDRAEETQYF
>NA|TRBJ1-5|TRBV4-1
CASSPQAPIISNQPQHF
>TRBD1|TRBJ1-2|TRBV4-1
CASSQGLGQGDGYTF
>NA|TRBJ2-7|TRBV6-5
CASSPIPGRDGEQYF
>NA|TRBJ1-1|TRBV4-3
CASSQAAQDYTEAFF
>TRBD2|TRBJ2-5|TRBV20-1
CSASLAGVETQYF
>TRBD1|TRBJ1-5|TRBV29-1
CSVTDRGNQPQHF
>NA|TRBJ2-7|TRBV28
CASSFSGIQSYEQYF
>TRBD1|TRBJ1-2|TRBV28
CASSSHMWGTAPNYGYTF
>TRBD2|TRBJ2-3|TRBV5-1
CASSRGGEADTQYF
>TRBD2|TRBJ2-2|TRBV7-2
CASSSTSASGELFF
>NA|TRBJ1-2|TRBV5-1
CASSLVRENGYTF
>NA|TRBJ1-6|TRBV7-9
CASSPPGGGTNNSPLHF
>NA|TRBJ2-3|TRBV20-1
CSAIPTRYTDTQYF
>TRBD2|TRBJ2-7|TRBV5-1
CASSSASLAGMVGYEQYF
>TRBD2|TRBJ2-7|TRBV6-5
CASSYSNRAGGPLYEQYF
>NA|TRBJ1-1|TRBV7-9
CASSNQGFEAFF